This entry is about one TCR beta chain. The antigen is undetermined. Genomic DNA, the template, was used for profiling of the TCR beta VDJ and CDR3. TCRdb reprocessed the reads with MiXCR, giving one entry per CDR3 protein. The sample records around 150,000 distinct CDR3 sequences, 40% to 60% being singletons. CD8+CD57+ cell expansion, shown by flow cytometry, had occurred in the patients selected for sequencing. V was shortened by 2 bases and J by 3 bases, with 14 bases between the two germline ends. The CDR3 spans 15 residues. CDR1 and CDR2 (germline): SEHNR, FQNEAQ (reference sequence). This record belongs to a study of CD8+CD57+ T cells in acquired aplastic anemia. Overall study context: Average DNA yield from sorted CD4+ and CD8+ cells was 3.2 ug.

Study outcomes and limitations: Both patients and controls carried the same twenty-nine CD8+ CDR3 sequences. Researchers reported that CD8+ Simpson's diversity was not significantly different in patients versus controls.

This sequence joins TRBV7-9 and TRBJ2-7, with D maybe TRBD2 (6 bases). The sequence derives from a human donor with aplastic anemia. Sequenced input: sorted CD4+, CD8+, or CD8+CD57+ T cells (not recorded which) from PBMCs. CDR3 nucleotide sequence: TGTGCCAGCAGCTTACGGGGGTCCTCCTTCTACGAGCAGTACTTC. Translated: CASSLRGSSFYEQYF.